The 21 T cell receptor beta chains below were found in one sample sequenced in a study of blood T cell repertoires in COVID-19. Profiled with immunoSEQ multiplex PCR; TCRdb holds only in-frame clones, not every one. Of approximately 170,000 clones in the sample, approximately 87% were seen once. Sequenced sample: peripheral blood. These receptors all stem from a woman between 55 and 75 years old with COVID-19, enrolled during active disease.

The CDR3 loop reads CASSYKGARDQPQHF. In DNA, the CDR3 is TGTGCCAGCAGTTACAAGGGGGCGCGGGATCAGCCCCAGCATTTT. The rearrangement links TRBV6-5 to TRBJ1-5; 7 bases match TRBD1. The V gene's germline CDR1 is MNHEY and CDR2 SVGAGI. CDR3 size: 15 residues. V lost 2 bases to trimming and J lost 5 bases; unmatched junction nucleotides: 6.

This rearrangement joins TRBV3-1 (or the pseudogene TRBV3-2) to TRBJ2-1, with 8 positions matching TRBD2. Germline lookup yields CDR1 LGHDT and CDR2 YNNKEL (reference sequence). With 0 bases clipped from V and 6 bases from J, the junction kept 10 bases outside the gene matches. This CDR3 is 17 amino acids long. The CDR3 nucleotides are TGTGCCAGCAGCCAAGATAGGGGACTAGGGGGTCGCAATGAGCAGTTCTTC. This gives the protein CASSQDRGLGGRNEQFF.

The gene calls are TRBV10-3 and TRBJ1-5; 10 bases agree with TRBD1. Per the germline V gene, CDR1 is ENHRY and CDR2 is SYGVKD. Unmatched junction bases numbered 3, after V lost 2 bases and J lost 5 bases. This CDR3 region has 15 residues. The CDR3 nucleotides are TGTGCCATCAGTGAGCAAGGGACAGGGGATCAGCCCCAGCATTTT. The encoded protein is CAISEQGTGDQPQHF.

The gene calls are TRBV5-4 and TRBJ2-3; D unclear. Germline V gene sequence: CDR1 SGHNT, CDR2 YYREEE (reference sequence). The V end lost 4 bases, the J end lost 4 bases, and 10 bases lay between the germline ends. This CDR3 has 13 residues. Here the CDR3 DNA reads TGTGCCAGCAGCCCCAACTCGGCAGATACGCAGTATTTT. This codes for CASSPNSADTQYF.

This clone has only one observation. The chain recombines TRBV7-3 with TRBJ1-2; TRBD1 aligns across 7 bases. Per germline, CDR1 SGHTA and CDR2 FQGTGA. V was pared by 0 bases and J by 6 bases, with 4 bases of the junction left unmatched. This CDR3 has 14 residues. The CDR3 protein is CASSLTGGSNGYTF. CDR3 nucleotide sequence: TGTGCCAGCAGCTTAACAGGGGGCTCGAATGGCTACACCTTC.

The chain is built from TRBV19 and TRBJ2-1, with D possibly matching TRBD2 (6 bases). CDR1 is LNHDA, CDR2 SQIVND, per germline (reference sequence). The CDR3 contains 15 residues. Trimming stripped 3 bases from V and 3 bases from J, with 12 bases between. The CDR3 is CASSMGGKGYNEQFF. CDR3 nucleotides: TGTGCCAGTAGTATGGGCGGGAAGGGCTACAATGAGCAGTTCTTC.

This chain connects TRBV7-2 to TRBJ1-3, with a weak D call TRBD1 (6 bases). Trimming took off 3 bases at V and 0 bases at J, with 9 bases between the two ends. The CDR3 has 15 residues. Germline loops: CDR1 SGHTA, CDR2 FQGNSA. CDR3 protein: CASSFLQGSGNTIYF. The DNA of the CDR3 is TGTGCCAGCAGCTTTCTACAGGGCTCTGGAAACACCATATATTTT.

The rearrangement joins TRBV9 to TRBJ1-3; D is possibly TRBD1 (5 bases). Per the germline V gene, CDR1 is SGDLS and CDR2 is YYNGEE. The V and J ends lost 2 bases and 0 bases respectively, with 6 bases between them. This CDR3 has 14 amino acids. CDR3 coding DNA: TGTGCCAGCAGCGTCACAGGCTCTGGAAACACCATATATTTT. Encoded protein: CASSVTGSGNTIYF.

The chain recombines TRBV19 with TRBJ2-1; a possible D gene is TRBD1 (5 bases). The length of the CDR3 is 16 residues. Trimming cost V 3 bases and J 0 bases, with 12 bases left between them. Germline V gene sequence: CDR1 LNHDA, CDR2 SQIVND (reference sequence). For the CDR3, the DNA is TGTGCCAGTAGTATGGTGGGCAGGGACTCCTACAATGAGCAGTTCTTC. Its translation is CASSMVGRDSYNEQFF. The variable domain in full, with the rest retrieved from reference TRBV19 and TRBJ2-1, is DGGITQSPKYLFRKEGQNVTLSCEQNLNHDAMYWYRQDPGQGLRLIYYSQIVNDFQKGDIAEGYSVSREKKESFPLTVTSAQKNPTAFYLCASSMVGRDSYNEQFFGPGTRLTVL.

The CDR3 reads CASSTAYRGANTEAFF. The CDR3 bases are TGCGCCAGCAGCACGGCTTACAGGGGGGCGAACACTGAAGCTTTCTTT. This rearrangement joins TRBV5-1 to TRBJ1-1; 8 nucleotides align to TRBD1. CDR1 SGHRS and CDR2 YFSETQ come from the germline V gene. V lost 4 bases to trimming and J lost 1 base; unmatched junction nucleotides: 9. The CDR3 totals 16 residues.

J is TRBJ2-3 and V is TRBV27; 10 bases are shared with TRBD1. The V gene end was trimmed by 3 bases and the J gene end by 5 bases; junction bases not matched to a gene: 5. Germline V gene data show CDR1 as MNHEY and CDR2 as SMNVEV (reference sequence). The length of the CDR3 is 15 residues. Written as DNA, the CDR3 is TGTGCCAGCAGTTTGCGGGACAGGGGTTTAGATACGCAGTATTTT. Translation: CASSLRDRGLDTQYF.

The chain combines TRBV27 with TRBJ2-1, with D unresolved. V gave up 6 bases and J gave up 2 bases, with 20 bases separating them. CDR1 is MNHEY and CDR2 is SMNVEV in the germline V gene (reference sequence). CDR3 length equals 17 residues. The CDR3 loop is CASSPSQTLFTYNEQFF. The CDR3 DNA follows: TGTGCCAGCAGCCCAAGCCAAACCCTTTTCACCTACAATGAGCAGTTCTTC.

This clone has only one observation. The chain has TRBV28 and TRBJ1-2; D is possibly TRBD1 (6 bases). The V gene's germline CDR1 is MDHEN and CDR2 SYDVKM. V shed 2 bases and J shed 4 bases, with 11 bases lying between them. The CDR3 spans 14 residues. The CDR3 sequence: CASSLMGASYGYTF. CDR3 DNA sequence: TGTGCCAGCAGTTTAATGGGGGCTAGCTATGGCTACACCTTC.

The chain joins TRBV5-1 to TRBJ2-7; TRBD1 agrees at 8 bases. Germline V lookup: CDR1 SGHRS, CDR2 YFSETQ. Trimming took 0 bases from V and 3 from J; bases not matched to a gene: 2. This CDR3 comprises 14 residues. The CDR3 loop is CASSLGQGYYEQYF. CDR3 sequence (DNA): TGCGCCAGCAGCTTGGGACAGGGGTACTACGAGCAGTACTTC.

This chain uses TRBV9 with TRBJ2-1, with a weak D call TRBD2 (7 bases). This CDR3 is 16 amino acids long. The V gene's germline CDR1 is SGDLS and CDR2 YYNGEE. V was clipped by 0 bases and J by 9 bases, with 19 bases between them. This chain's CDR3 is CASSVVHPSGGGEQFF. Here the CDR3 DNA reads TGTGCCAGCAGCGTAGTTCATCCTAGCGGAGGGGGTGAGCAGTTCTTC.

This clone was found a few times. The V gene is TRBV5-6, the J gene TRBJ1-2, with TRBD1 matching 9 bases. This CDR3 comprises 13 residues. Germline CDR1 and CDR2: SGHDT and YYEEEE. Losses at the gene ends were 2 bases for V and 8 bases for J; bases not matched to a gene: 4. The chain's CDR3 is CASSFGTGSGYTF. CDR3 nucleotides: TGTGCCAGCAGCTTCGGGACAGGGTCCGGCTACACCTTC.

As regards this clone: The same CDR3 also results from other DNA sequences found in this sample. The V and J genes are TRBV28 and TRBJ1-5, with 8 nucleotides matching TRBD1. Looked up from germline, CDR1 is MDHEN and CDR2 is SYDVKM. This CDR3 is 12 amino acids long. The V and J ends lost 8 bases and 6 bases, in that order; junction bases with no gene match: 3. Here the CDR3 reads CASGQGSQPQHF. The CDR3 DNA is TGTGCCAGCGGACAGGGTAGTCAGCCCCAGCATTTT. Together with reference TRBV28 and TRBJ1-5, the CDR3 gives the full variable domain: DVKVTQSSRYLVKRTGEKVFLECVQDMDHENMFWYRQDPGLGLRLIYFSYDVKMKEKGDIPEGYSVSREKKERFSLILESASTNQTSMYLCASGQGSQPQHFGDGTRLSIL.

The chain joins TRBV5-4 to TRBJ2-3, with D unclear. The CDR3 runs 14 residues. The V end lost 4 bases, the J end lost 3 bases, and 12 bases lay between the germline ends. The germline V gene has CDR1 SGHNT and CDR2 YYREEE (reference sequence). The CDR3 DNA follows: TGTGCCAGCAGCCCAACCCCCAGTACAGATACGCAGTATTTT. Translating it yields CASSPTPSTDTQYF.

This chain joins TRBV6-1 and TRBJ1-5; no clear D. Germline V gene data show CDR1 as MNHNS and CDR2 as SASEGT. The CDR3 length is 12 residues. The ends were cut back, 7 bases at V and 5 bases at J, with 9 bases in the middle. DNA of the CDR3: TGTGCCAGCACCCTCGGAGATCAGCCCCAGCATTTT. Translating it yields CASTLGDQPQHF.

The J gene is TRBJ1-3, the V gene TRBV21-1; TRBD1, the table's D call, was not compared with the DNA. TRBV21-1 is labeled a pseudogene. The CDR3 contains 16 residues. The CDR3 DNA is TGTGCCAGCAGCAAAGGGACAAGTCCCGGAGGAAACACCATATATTTT. Its protein product is CASSKGTSPGGNTIYF.

The chain couples TRBV6-5 to TRBJ1-1; perhaps TRBD1 as D (5 bases). Trimming removed 5 bases at V and 3 bases at J, with 13 bases between. Per the germline V gene, CDR1 is MNHEY and CDR2 is SVGAGI. The CDR3 spans 14 residues. CDR3 region: CASSQSDTYTEAFF. The CDR3 nucleotides read TGTGCCAGCAGTCAATCGGACACTTACACTGAAGCTTTCTTT.